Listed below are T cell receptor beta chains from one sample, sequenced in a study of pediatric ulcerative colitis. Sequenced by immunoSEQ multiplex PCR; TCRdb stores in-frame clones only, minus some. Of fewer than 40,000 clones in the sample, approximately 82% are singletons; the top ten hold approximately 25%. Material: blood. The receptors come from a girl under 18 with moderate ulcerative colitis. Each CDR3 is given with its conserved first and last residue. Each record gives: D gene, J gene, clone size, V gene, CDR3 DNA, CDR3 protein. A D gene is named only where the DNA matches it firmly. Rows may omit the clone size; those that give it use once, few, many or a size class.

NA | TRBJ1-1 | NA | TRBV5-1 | TGCGCCAGCAGCCCTTTGGGGGGGGGCGCTGGTCAAACTGAAGCTTTCTTT | CASSPLGGGAGQTEAFF
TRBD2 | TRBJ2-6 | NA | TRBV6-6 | TGTGCCAGCAGCTCGACGGGGGGGTCTGGGGCCAACGTCCTGACTTTC | CASSSTGGSGANVLTF
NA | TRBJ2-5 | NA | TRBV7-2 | TGTGCCAGCACCTTGGGGTTAAGGGAGACCCAGTACTTC | CASTLGLRETQYF
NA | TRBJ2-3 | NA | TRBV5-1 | TGCGCCAGCAGCTCTCCCGGGGCAGATACGCAGTATTTT | CASSSPGADTQYF
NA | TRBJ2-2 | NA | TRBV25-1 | TGTGCCAGCAGTGATAGGGCGGGTGGCGGGGAGCTGTTTTTT | CASSDRAGGGELFF
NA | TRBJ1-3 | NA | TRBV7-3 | TGTGCCAGCAGCTTAAGCAGCGCCTCTGGAAACACCATATATTTT | CASSLSSASGNTIYF
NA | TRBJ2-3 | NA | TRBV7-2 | TGTGCCAGCAGCTTATTGATGGGCCTGTCCGATACGCAGTATTTT | CASSLLMGLSDTQYF
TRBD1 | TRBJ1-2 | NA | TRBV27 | TGTGCCAGCAGTTCTCGGACAGGCTCTGGCTACACCTTC | CASSSRTGSGYTF
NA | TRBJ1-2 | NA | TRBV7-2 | TGTGCCAGCAGCTTAGAAGGAGGGTGGGCCTTAGACTATGGCTACACCTTC | CASSLEGGWALDYGYTF
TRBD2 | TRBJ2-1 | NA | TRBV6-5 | TGTGCCAGCAGTTACTCGCCTAGCGGTCCCTACAATGAGCAGTTCTTC | CASSYSPSGPYNEQFF
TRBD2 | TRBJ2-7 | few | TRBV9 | TGTGCCAGCAGCGTAGATCCGGGAATAGCGGGAGGGCCCCAGTACTTC | CASSVDPGIAGGPQYF
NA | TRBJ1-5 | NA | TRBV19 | TGTGCCAGTAGTATAACGATGGATCAGCCCCAGCATTTT | CASSITMDQPQHF
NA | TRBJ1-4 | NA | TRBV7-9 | TGTGCCAGCAGCCCCACAGGGTCGTCTAATGAAAAACTGTTTTTT | CASSPTGSSNEKLFF
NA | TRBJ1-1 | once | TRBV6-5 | TGTGCCAGCACTGACCGGAAGACGACCCGAACTGAAGCTTTCTTT | CASTDRKTTRTEAFF
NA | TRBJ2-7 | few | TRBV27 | TGTGCCAGCAGTGCGAGCTCCTACGAGCAGTACTTC | CASSASSYEQYF
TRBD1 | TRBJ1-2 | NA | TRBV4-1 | TGCGCCAGCAGCCAAGGACAGGGGGGCTATGGCTACACCTTC | CASSQGQGGYGYTF
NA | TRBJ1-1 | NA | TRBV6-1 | TGTGCCAGCAGTTGGTTGAACACTGAAGCTTTCTTT | CASSWLNTEAFF
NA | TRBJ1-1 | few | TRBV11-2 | TGTGCCAGCAGCTTGGGGTCAACAAACACTGAAGCTTTCTTT | CASSLGSTNTEAFF
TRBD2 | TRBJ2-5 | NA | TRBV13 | TGTGCCAGCAGCTGGGAAGGGACTAGCGGAGAAGAGACCCAGTACTTC | CASSWEGTSGEETQYF
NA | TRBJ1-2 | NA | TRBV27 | TGTGCCAGCAGTTTATGGCCCAACTATGGCTACACCTTC | CASSLWPNYGYTF
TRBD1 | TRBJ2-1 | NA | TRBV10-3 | TGTGCCATCAGTGAGTCGTGGACAGGGGATAGCCCCATTCAGCCAAGATACAATGAGCAGTTCTTC | CAISESWTGDSPIQPRYNEQFF
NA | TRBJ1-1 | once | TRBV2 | TGTGCCAGCAGTGTGGGGGGCGGGTTATATTATGTGCCTGAAGCTTTCTTT | CASSVGGGLYYVPEAFF
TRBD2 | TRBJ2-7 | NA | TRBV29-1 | TGCAGCGTCGGGACTAGCGGGACGCGCGAGCAGTACTTC | CSVGTSGTREQYF
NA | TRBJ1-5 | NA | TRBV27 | TGTGCCGGCAGTTTGGAAAGAGGTCAGCCCCAGCATTTT | CAGSLERGQPQHF
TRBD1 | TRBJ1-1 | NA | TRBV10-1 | TGCGCCAGCAGTGAACAGGACAGGGCAAACACTGAAGCTTTCTTT | CASSEQDRANTEAFF
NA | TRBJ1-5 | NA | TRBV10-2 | TGCGCCAGCAGTGATGGGGGGATCAGCAATCAGCCCCAGCATTTT | CASSDGGISNQPQHF
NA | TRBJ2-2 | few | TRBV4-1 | TGCGCCAGCAGCACCCTTAATTTAAACACCGGGGAGCTGTTTTTT | CASSTLNLNTGELFF
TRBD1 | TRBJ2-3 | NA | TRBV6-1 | TGTGCCAGCAGTGGGACAGGGGGCAACACAGATACGCAGTATTTT | CASSGTGGNTDTQYF
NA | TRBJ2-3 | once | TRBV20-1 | TGCAGTGCTGGCGCCCTGGATACGCAGTATTTT | CSAGALDTQYF
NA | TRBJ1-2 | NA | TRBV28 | TGTGCCAGCAGTCTGAAGTCCTCTAACTATGGCTACACCTTC | CASSLKSSNYGYTF
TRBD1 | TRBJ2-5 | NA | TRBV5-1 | TGCGCCAGCAGCCACGCGGGGACAGGGGGAGAGACCCAGTACTTC | CASSHAGTGGETQYF
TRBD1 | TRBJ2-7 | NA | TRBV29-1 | TGCAGCGTTCTCGGGACAGGGTTTAACTACGAGCAGTACTTC | CSVLGTGFNYEQYF
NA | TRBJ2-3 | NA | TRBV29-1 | TGCAGCGTTGAAGGGAATACAGATACGCAGTATTTT | CSVEGNTDTQYF
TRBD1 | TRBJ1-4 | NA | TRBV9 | TGTGCCAGCAGCTTTAGACAGGGAGAGAGTGAAAAACTGTTTTTT | CASSFRQGESEKLFF
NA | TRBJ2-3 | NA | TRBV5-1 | TGCGCCAGCAGCTTGGCGCAGAGCACAGATACGCAGTATTTT | CASSLAQSTDTQYF
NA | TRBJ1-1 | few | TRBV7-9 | TGTGCCAGCAGCTTAATTGGCGAAGCTTTCTTT | CASSLIGEAFF
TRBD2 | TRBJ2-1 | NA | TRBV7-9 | TGTGCCAGCAGGCAAACTAGCGGGACCCTCGGGGATGAGCAGTTCTTC | CASRQTSGTLGDEQFF
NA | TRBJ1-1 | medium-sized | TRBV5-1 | TGCGCCAGCTTCACTGGGGGGAACACTGAAGCTTTCTTT | CASFTGGNTEAFF
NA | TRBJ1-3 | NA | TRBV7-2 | TGTGCCAGCAGCTTAGGAGGGATCGGAAACACCATATATTTT | CASSLGGIGNTIYF
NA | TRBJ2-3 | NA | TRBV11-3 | TGTGCCAGCAGCTTAAGTTCGATGGAAGGGATAGATACGCAGTATTTT | CASSLSSMEGIDTQYF